This T cell receptor (beta chain) was sequenced in a study of human CD8 memory T cell subsets. Study-wide points: Minimal repertoire overlap was seen between stem-like memory T cells and precursor exhausted T cells.

The TCR beta sequencing libraries came from UMI-labeled 5' RACE. TCRdb reprocessed the 5' RACE reads and keeps a single row for each CDR3 protein, giving no DNA. The sample table includes fewer than 8,500 distinct CDR3 sequences. From healthy donors, buffy coats were the source of the PBMC. Per subset, duplicate vials of under 180,000 sorted CD8+ T cells supplied RNA. On this clonotype itself: Its specificity is not known.

The CDR3 totals 13 residues. Germline V gene data show CDR1 as SQVTM and CDR2 as ANQGSEA. This TCR derives from a human donor in good health. This chain links TRBV29-1 with TRBJ2-3. Sequenced sample: CD8+ stem-like memory T cells (TSCM and TCM) sorted from PBMCs. The subset: stem-like memory CD8 T cells (TSTEM), CCR7+ PD-1- TIGIT-. The CDR3 protein is CSVEPGFGDTQYF.